This TCR beta chain was obtained from a study of T cell responses to AZD1222 COVID-19 vaccine. Overall study: Pooling covered second doses at about 4 or about 12 weeks. Findings of the study overall: Donor demographics were predominantly white British with a female majority; clonal diversity may be underestimated.

This clone was observed a single time. Its antigen is still unknown. Germline V gene lookup returns CDR1 LGHNT and CDR2 FRNRAP. V was shortened by 3 bases and J by 0 bases, with 14 bases between the two germline ends. The length of the CDR3 is 16 residues. Data came from immunoSEQ multiplex PCR; TCRdb stores just in-frame clones and leaves some out. The table lists over 150,000 clones, more than 75% of them singletons. The rearrangement joins TRBV12-5 to TRBJ1-2; D is possibly TRBD1 (6 bases). The sample here was peripheral blood, taken on day 0 of AZD1222 vaccination. This clonotype was obtained from an adult in good health. The CDR3 DNA reads as TGTGCTAGTGGTTTCCCACGGAGGGGGGCTAACTATGGCTACACCTTC. It is translated as CASGFPRRGANYGYTF.